A selection of T cell receptor beta chains follows, all from one sample in a study of siplizumab effects on memory and regulatory T cells. Clones were sequenced by immunoSEQ multiplex PCR, and TCRdb holds only the in-frame ones, with some missing. The data contain 26,000 or so clones, 80% to 90% of them seen just once; the ten biggest clones take up approximately 24%. Sequenced material: memory CD4+ T cells sorted from blood. These TCRs come from a human donor in good health. Each CDR3 is given with its conserved first and last residue. The D gene is left open where the match is weak. Size is omitted from some rows. Given values are once, few, many or a class for expanded clones.

clone size,J gene,D gene,V gene,CDR3 DNA,CDR3 protein
-,TRBJ1-2,-,TRBV6-5,TGTGCCAGCAGTGGTGGCTACACCTTC,CASSGGYTF
-,TRBJ2-2,-,TRBV28,TGTGCCAGCAGTTTATCCCCTGTTGGGGCCGGGGAGCTGTTTTTT,CASSLSPVGAGELFF
once,TRBJ2-7,TRBD2,TRBV10-3,TGTGCCATCAGCGATAGGGGGACTAGCGGGAGGTACGAGCAGTACTTC,CAISDRGTSGRYEQYF
-,TRBJ1-6,-,TRBV27,TGTGCCAGCAGCACAGTTTTCTCCTATAATTCACCCCTCCACTTT,CASSTVFSYNSPLHF
-,TRBJ1-5,-,TRBV6-1,TGTGCCAGCAGTGAATCAGTAGGGACGTTGGGGCACAATCAGCCCCAGCATTTT,CASSESVGTLGHNQPQHF
-,TRBJ1-5,-,TRBV28,TGTGCCAGCACACGACAGGATAGCAATCAGCCCCAGCATTTT,CASTRQDSNQPQHF
few,TRBJ2-5,-,TRBV4-1,TGCGCCAGCAGCCAATTAGGGCTGATCCAAGAGACCCAGTACTTC,CASSQLGLIQETQYF
-,TRBJ2-2,TRBD1,TRBV6-1,TGTGCCAGCAGGGACAGGGCGTCGAACACCGGGGAGCTGTTTTTT,CASRDRASNTGELFF
-,TRBJ2-6,-,TRBV7-3,TGTGCCAGCAGCTTCCAGGGGCCCGGGGCCAACGTCCTGACTTTC,CASSFQGPGANVLTF
-,TRBJ1-4,-,TRBV10-3,TGTGCCATCAGTGCGAGGGGGGGGTCTAATGAAAAACTGTTTTTT,CAISARGGSNEKLFF
-,TRBJ2-5,-,TRBV30,TGTGCCTGGAGCAAGCGGAAGTACCAAGAGACCCAGTACTTC,CAWSKRKYQETQYF
-,TRBJ2-7,TRBD2,TRBV7-8,TGTGCCAGCAGTCTACTAGCGGGATCCTACGAGCAGTACTTC,CASSLLAGSYEQYF
once,TRBJ2-2,-,TRBV7-9,TGTGCCAGCAGCGGGGGGACAAGGGAGGCCGGGGAGCTGTTTTTT,CASSGGTREAGELFF
-,TRBJ2-6,-,TRBV6-1,TGTGCCAGCATCCTACACTGGTCTGGGGCCAACGTCCTGACTTTC,CASILHWSGANVLTF
once,TRBJ2-6,-,TRBV5-1,TGCGCCACGGAACCGGGGCCACAATTCTCTGGGGCCAACGTCCTGACTTTC,CATEPGPQFSGANVLTF
-,TRBJ2-1,TRBD2,TRBV5-1,TGCGCCAGCAGAGGGACTAGCGTGTACAATGAGCAGTTCTTC,CASRGTSVYNEQFF
-,TRBJ1-2,TRBD1,TRBV7-9,TGTGCCAGCAGTCGTGGACAGGGAGATAGCCTCTATGGCTACACCTTC,CASSRGQGDSLYGYTF
-,TRBJ2-2,TRBD2,TRBV5-1,TGCGCCAGCAGCTTAGAAGCGGGAGGCACCGGGGAGCTGTTTTTT,CASSLEAGGTGELFF
few,TRBJ2-5,TRBD1,TRBV28,TGTGCCAGCAGTAAATCGACAGGGGGCGCGGGGACCCAGTACTTC,CASSKSTGGAGTQYF
once,TRBJ2-5,-,TRBV5-8,TGTGCCAGCAGCTTGGGCGCAGGGACGGAAGAGACCCAGTACTTC,CASSLGAGTEETQYF
-,TRBJ2-1,-,TRBV29-1,TGCAGCGTTGAGCCGGGGGGCTACCTAAAAGACAGCTCCTACAATGAGCAGTTCTTC,CSVEPGGYLKDSSYNEQFF
medium-sized,TRBJ2-7,TRBD2,TRBV11-3,TGTGCCAGCAGCCCAGACGGGGGGAGCACCTACGAGCAGTACTTC,CASSPDGGSTYEQYF
-,TRBJ2-3,TRBD1,TRBV6-1,TGTGCCAGCAGCCGGGACAGGAACACAGATACGCAGTATTTT,CASSRDRNTDTQYF
-,TRBJ1-2,-,TRBV14,TGTGCCAGCAGCCAAGTGTCCAGGGATGGTTACACCTTC,CASSQVSRDGYTF
-,TRBJ2-7,-,TRBV6-1,TGTGCCAGCAGCCCTCAGGAGGGAGGTTACTACGAGCAGTACTTC,CASSPQEGGYYEQYF
-,TRBJ2-7,TRBD2,TRBV11-3,TGTGCCAGCAGCTTAGGTAGCGGGATCTACGAGCAGTACTTC,CASSLGSGIYEQYF
-,TRBJ1-3,-,TRBV7-9,TGTGCCAGCAGCTTAGAATGGTCGAGACTTCCTGGAAACACCATATATTTT,CASSLEWSRLPGNTIYF
-,TRBJ1-4,-,TRBV30,TGTGCCTGGAGCACGCGGAGGACTAATGAAAAACTGTTTTTT,CAWSTRRTNEKLFF
-,TRBJ1-1,TRBD1,TRBV19,TGTGCCAGTAGCCAGGGGGTAGACACTGAAGCTTTCTTT,CASSQGVDTEAFF
-,TRBJ1-3,-,TRBV5-1,TGCGCCAGCAGCTTGGTGCCAGACTCTGGAGGGAACACCATATATTTT,CASSLVPDSGGNTIYF
-,TRBJ2-1,-,TRBV7-6,TGTGCCAGCAGCTTAGGAGGGGGAGAGCAGTTCTTC,CASSLGGGEQFF
-,TRBJ2-2,-,TRBV18,TGTGCCAGCTCACCTGGAGCTTCCACCGGGGAGCTGTTTTTT,CASSPGASTGELFF
-,TRBJ2-7,-,TRBV30,TGTGCCTGGAGGTCCCCCTTAAGGGAGAGGGCCCACGAGCAGTACTTC,CAWRSPLRERAHEQYF
-,TRBJ2-7,TRBD2,TRBV10-3,TGTGCCATCAGTGAGACTAGCGGTCTCTACGAGCAGTACTTC,CAISETSGLYEQYF
-,TRBJ2-2,TRBD2,TRBV7-2,TGTGCCAGCAGCTCTCAACTAGCGGGAGAAACAAACACCGGGGAGCTGTTTTTT,CASSSQLAGETNTGELFF
-,TRBJ2-7,-,TRBV4-2,TGTGCCAGCAGCCAAGACGGTGCAGCCTACGAGCAGTACTTC,CASSQDGAAYEQYF
-,TRBJ1-4,-,TRBV5-8,TGTGCCAGCAGCCCGGAGGTAACTAATGAAAAACTGTTTTTT,CASSPEVTNEKLFF
-,TRBJ1-2,-,TRBV18,TGTGCCAGCTCTTACGAGACAGGTTCAGGTGGCTACACCTTC,CASSYETGSGGYTF
-,TRBJ1-1,-,TRBV18,TGTGCCAGCTCACCATCTGGGAACACTGAAGCTTTCTTT,CASSPSGNTEAFF
-,TRBJ2-1,-,TRBV7-6,TGTGCCAGCAGCCTTGGGAATGAGCAGTTCTTC,CASSLGNEQFF
-,TRBJ2-6,-,TRBV4-1,TGCGCCAGCAGCCAAGTGCGGCCCCCTGGGGCCAACGTCCTGACTTTC,CASSQVRPPGANVLTF
-,TRBJ1-2,-,TRBV29-1,TGCAGCGTTGGTCAGGTAGACACCTTC,CSVGQVDTF
once,TRBJ1-2,-,TRBV4-3,TGCGCCAGCAGCCAAGATTTAACTGATTGGGGGCGTAACTATGGCTACACCTTC,CASSQDLTDWGRNYGYTF
-,TRBJ1-1,TRBD1,TRBV19,TGTGCCAGTAGGGAACAAGACAGGGGTGAAGCTTTCTTT,CASREQDRGEAFF
-,TRBJ2-3,TRBD1,TRBV15,TGTGCCACCAGCAGGTACAGGGGCAGCACAGATACGCAGTATTTT,CATSRYRGSTDTQYF
-,TRBJ1-2,-,TRBV30,TGTGCCTGGAAAAAAACCGGGCCTGACTATGGCTACACCTTC,CAWKKTGPDYGYTF
-,TRBJ2-1,-,TRBV21-1,TGTGCCAGCAGCGGGGATTTGAGTGCAATGGGTTATGAGCAGTTCTTC,CASSGDLSAMGYEQFF